Below, one T cell receptor (beta chain) is given with its context. The target antigen is unknown. This sample is part of a study of beta chain features in type 1 diabetes. Sequencing targeted expressed TCRB transcripts, as all isolated RNA had been reverse transcribed. The assay was immunoSEQ multiplex PCR, and TCRdb's table has in-frame clones only and misses some. In the table there are some 190,000 clones, almost 8% of which are singletons. Regarding the study as a whole: There was a moderate but significant shortening of TCRB CDR3s in all four CD4+ subsets of Type 1 diabetes patients.

The TCR originated in a man younger than 30 with type 1 diabetes. The sample was central memory CD4+ T cells from blood.

The CDR3: CASSPLEGNQPQHF. CDR3 bases: TGTGCCAGCTCACCCCTGGAGGGCAATCAGCCCCAGCATTTT. The chain employs TRBV18 and TRBJ1-5; D remains ambiguous. The germline V gene has CDR1 KGHSH and CDR2 LQKENI. CDR3 length: 14 residues. V dropped 3 bases and J dropped 2 bases, with 8 bases sitting between them.